This T cell receptor beta chain derives from a study of shared clonotypes between healthy human individuals. In the study overall: CD4 naive cells filled three plates per donor, CD4 memory three, CD8 naive two and CD8 memory one.

Turning to this clone: The same CDR3 also results from other DNA sequences found in this sample.

The input for sorted-subset replicate PCRs was about 0.2 ug DNA, 25,000 to 35,000 T cell genomes. Profiling relied on immunoSEQ multiplex PCR, and the TCRdb table lists in-frame clones only, not all of them. The profile shows about 2,500,000 clones, around nine tenths of them singletons. CDR1 and CDR2 from the germline V gene are SGDLS and YYNGEE. The CDR3 contains 14 residues. V shed 2 bases and J shed 0 bases, with 7 bases lying between them. V is TRBV9 and J is TRBJ2-3; no definite D call. Input material: naive CD4+ T cells sorted from blood. Regarding subset: CD45RA+ positively selected. The clonotype originates from a man aged 18 to 35 in good health. The DNA for the CDR3 is TGTGCCAGCAGCGTTTCGACTAGCACAGATACGCAGTATTTT. This gives the protein CASSVSTSTDTQYF.